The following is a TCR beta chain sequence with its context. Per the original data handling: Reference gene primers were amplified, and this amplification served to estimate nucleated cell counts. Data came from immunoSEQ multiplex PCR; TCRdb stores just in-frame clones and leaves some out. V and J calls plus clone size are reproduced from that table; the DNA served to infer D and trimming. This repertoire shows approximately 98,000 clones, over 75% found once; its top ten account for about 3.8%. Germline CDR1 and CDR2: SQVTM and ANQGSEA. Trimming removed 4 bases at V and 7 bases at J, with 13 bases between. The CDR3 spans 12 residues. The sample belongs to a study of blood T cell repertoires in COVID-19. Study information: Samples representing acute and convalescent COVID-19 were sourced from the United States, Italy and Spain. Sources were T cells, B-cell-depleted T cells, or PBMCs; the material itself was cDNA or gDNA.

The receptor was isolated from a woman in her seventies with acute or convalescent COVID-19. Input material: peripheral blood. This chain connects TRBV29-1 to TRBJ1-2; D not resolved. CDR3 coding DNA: TGCAGCGTTGTGGGCGCTGCTGGTGGCTACACCTTC. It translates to CSVVGAAGGYTF.